The source of this T cell receptor (beta chain) is a study of Graves' ophthalmopathy and Graves' hyperthyroidism. The authors amplified TCR beta CDR3 regions, and they did so from RNA transcripts for repertoire sequencing. An opening RT-PCR round employed HTBI primers and preceded a second-round multiplex PCR. TCRdb ran MiXCR on the multiplex PCR reads and lists one entry per CDR3 protein. Of 150,000 to 200,000 distinct CDR3 sequences listed, 30% to 45% were seen once; the top ten hold roughly 9%. This clonotype was recorded many times. CDR1 is KGHDR, CDR2 SFDVKD, per germline. The CDR3 has 16 residues. Trimming cost V 4 bases and J 6 bases, with 20 bases left between them.

The chain carries TRBV24-1 and TRBJ1-1; tentative D call: TRBD1 (6 bases). This sequence was found in a young man with Graves' ophthalmopathy. Sample: peripheral blood. The CDR3 nucleotides are TGTGCCACCAGTGAGGGCGGACAGACTAGACGGGCTGAAGCTTTCTTT. Amino acids: CATSEGGQTRRAEAFF.